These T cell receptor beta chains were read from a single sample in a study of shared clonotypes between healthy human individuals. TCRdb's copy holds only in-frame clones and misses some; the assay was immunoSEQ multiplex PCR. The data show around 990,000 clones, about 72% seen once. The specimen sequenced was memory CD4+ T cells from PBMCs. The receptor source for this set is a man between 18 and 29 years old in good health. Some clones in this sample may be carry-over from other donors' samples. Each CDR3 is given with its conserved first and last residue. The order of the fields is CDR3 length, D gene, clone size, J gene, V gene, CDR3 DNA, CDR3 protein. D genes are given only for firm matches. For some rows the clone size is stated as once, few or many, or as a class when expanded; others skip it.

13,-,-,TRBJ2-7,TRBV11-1,TGTGCCAGCAGTTTACAGGATAACTACGAGCAGTACTTC,CASSLQDNYEQYF
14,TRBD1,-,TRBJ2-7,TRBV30,TGTGCCTGGAGCGTGGGACAGGGGGCAGTCGAGCAGTACTTC,CAWSVGQGAVEQYF
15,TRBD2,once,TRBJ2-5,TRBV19,TGTGCCAGTAGTAAACTAGCGGGACTTCAAGAGACCCAGTACTTC,CASSKLAGLQETQYF
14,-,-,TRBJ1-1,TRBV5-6,TGTGCCAGCAGCCGGAGGGCGGGGTCCACTGAAGCTTTCTTT,CASSRRAGSTEAFF
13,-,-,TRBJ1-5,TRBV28,TGTGCCAGCAATTGGGGGGCCAATCAGCCCCAGCATTTT,CASNWGANQPQHF
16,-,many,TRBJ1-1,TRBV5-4,TGTGCCAGCAGCTTCGAGGTAGATAAAATGAACACTGAAGCTTTCTTT,CASSFEVDKMNTEAFF
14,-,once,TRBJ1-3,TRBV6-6,TGTGCCAGCGCTCAGGGATTTGAGGGAAACACCATATATTTT,CASAQGFEGNTIYF
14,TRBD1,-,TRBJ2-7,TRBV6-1,TGTGCCAGCTCGGAAGACAGGGTCTCCTACGAGCAGTACTTC,CASSEDRVSYEQYF
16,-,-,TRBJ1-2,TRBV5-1,TGCGCCAGCAGCTTGGGGCCTCAGGTTGTTAACTATGGCTACACCTTC,CASSLGPQVVNYGYTF
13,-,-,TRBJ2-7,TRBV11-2,TGTGCCAGCAGCTTTACCCCATCGGGCGAGCAGTACTTC,CASSFTPSGEQYF
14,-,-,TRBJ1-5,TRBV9,TGTGCCAGCAGCGTAGGGGGGGCGCATCAGCCCCAGCATTTT,CASSVGGAHQPQHF
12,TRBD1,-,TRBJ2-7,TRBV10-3,TGTGCCAGCAGGACAGGGCTCTCCGAGCAGTACTTC,CASRTGLSEQYF
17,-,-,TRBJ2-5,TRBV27,TGTGCCAGCAGTTTACAATTTGTGGGAGACCCTCAAGAGACCCAGTACTTC,CASSLQFVGDPQETQYF
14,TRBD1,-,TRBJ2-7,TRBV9,TGTGCCAGCGGACCCGGGACAGGGTTCTACGAGCAGTACTTC,CASGPGTGFYEQYF
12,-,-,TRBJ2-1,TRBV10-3,TGTGCCATCGGATCGGGGCAGGGAGAGCAGTTCTTC,CAIGSGQGEQFF
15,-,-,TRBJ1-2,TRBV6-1,TGTGCCAGCAGTGTTGGAACGGACGGAATCTATGGCTACACCTTC,CASSVGTDGIYGYTF